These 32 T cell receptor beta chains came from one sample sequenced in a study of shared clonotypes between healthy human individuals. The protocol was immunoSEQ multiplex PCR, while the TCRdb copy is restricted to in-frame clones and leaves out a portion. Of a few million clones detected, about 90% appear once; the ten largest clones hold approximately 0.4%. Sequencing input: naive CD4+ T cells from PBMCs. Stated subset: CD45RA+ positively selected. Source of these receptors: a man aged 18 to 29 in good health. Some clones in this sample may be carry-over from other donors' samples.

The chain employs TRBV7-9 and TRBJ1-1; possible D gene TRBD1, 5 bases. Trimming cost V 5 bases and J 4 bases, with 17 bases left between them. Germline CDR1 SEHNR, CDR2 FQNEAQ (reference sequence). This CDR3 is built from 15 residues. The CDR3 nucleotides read TGTGCCAGCAGCCCCTACTCTTCGGGGCGCACTGAAGCTTTCTTT. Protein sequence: CASSPYSSGRTEAFF. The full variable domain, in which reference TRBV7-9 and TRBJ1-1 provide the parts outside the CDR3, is DTGVSQNPRHKITKRGQNVTFRCDPISEHNRLYWYRQTLGQGPEFLTYFQNEAQLEKSRLLSDRFSAERPKGSFSTLEIQRTEQGDSAMYLCASSPYSSGRTEAFFGQGTRLTVV.

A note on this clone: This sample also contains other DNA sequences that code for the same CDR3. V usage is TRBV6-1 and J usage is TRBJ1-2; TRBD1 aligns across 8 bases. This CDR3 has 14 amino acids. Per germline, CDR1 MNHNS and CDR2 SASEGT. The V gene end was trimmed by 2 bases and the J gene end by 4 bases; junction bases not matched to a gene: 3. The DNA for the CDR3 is TGTGCCAGCAGTGAACAGGGGGCGGGCTATGGCTACACCTTC. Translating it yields CASSEQGAGYGYTF.

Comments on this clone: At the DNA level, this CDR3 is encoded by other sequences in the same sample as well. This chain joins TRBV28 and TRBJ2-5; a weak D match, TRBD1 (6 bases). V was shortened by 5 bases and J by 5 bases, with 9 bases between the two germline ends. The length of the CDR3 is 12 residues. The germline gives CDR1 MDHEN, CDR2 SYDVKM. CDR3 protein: CASSQRGETQYF. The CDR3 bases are TGTGCCAGCAGTCAAAGGGGGGAGACCCAGTACTTC. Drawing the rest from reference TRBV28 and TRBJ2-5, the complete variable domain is DVKVTQSSRYLVKRTGEKVFLECVQDMDHENMFWYRQDPGLGLRLIYFSYDVKMKEKGDIPEGYSVSREKKERFSLILESASTNQTSMYLCASSQRGETQYFGPGTRLLVL.

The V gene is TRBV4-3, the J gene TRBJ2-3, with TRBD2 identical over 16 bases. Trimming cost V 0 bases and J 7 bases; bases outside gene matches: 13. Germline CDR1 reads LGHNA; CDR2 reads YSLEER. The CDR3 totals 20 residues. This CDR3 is CASSQDVGLAGGPRGNTQYF. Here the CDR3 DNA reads TGCGCCAGCAGCCAAGATGTGGGACTAGCGGGAGGGCCCAGGGGAAATACGCAGTATTTT.

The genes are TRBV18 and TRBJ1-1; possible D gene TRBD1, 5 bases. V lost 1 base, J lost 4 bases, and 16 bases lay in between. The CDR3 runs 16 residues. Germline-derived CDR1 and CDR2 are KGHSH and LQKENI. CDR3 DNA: TGTGCCAGCTCACCACTTGGGGGGGGAGGAGGCACTGAAGCTTTCTTT. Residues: CASSPLGGGGGTEAFF.

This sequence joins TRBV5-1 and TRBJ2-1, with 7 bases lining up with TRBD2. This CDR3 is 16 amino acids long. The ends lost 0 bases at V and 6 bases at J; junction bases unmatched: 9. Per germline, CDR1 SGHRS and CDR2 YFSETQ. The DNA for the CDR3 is TGCGCCAGCAGCTTGGACGGAAGCGGGATGGGCAATGAGCAGTTCTTC. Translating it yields CASSLDGSGMGNEQFF.

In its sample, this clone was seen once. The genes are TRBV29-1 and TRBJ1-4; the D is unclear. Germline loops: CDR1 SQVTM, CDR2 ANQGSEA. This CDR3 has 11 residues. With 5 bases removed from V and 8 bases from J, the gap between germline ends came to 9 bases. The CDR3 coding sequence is TGCAGCGTTCGAGATTCAGAAAAACTGTTTTTT. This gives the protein CSVRDSEKLFF. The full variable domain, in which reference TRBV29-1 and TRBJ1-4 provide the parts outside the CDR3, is SAVISQKPSRDICQRGTSLTIQCQVDSQVTMMFWYRQQPGQSLTLIATANQGSEATYESGFVIDKFPISRPNLTFSTLTVSNMSPEDSSIYLCSVRDSEKLFFGSGTQLSVL.

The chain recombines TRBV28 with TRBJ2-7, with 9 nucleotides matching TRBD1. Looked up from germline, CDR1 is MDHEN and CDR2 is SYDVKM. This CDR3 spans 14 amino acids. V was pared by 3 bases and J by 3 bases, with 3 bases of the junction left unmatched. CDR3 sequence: CASSFTGGVYEQYF. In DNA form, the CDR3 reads TGTGCCAGCAGTTTTACAGGGGGCGTCTACGAGCAGTACTTC.

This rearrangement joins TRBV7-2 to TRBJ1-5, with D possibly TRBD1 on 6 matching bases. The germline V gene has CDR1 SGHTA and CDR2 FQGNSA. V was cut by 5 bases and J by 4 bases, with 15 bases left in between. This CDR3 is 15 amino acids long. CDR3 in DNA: TGTGCCAGCAGCAAGACGACCAGGGGAAATCAGCCCCAGCATTTT. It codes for CASSKTTRGNQPQHF.

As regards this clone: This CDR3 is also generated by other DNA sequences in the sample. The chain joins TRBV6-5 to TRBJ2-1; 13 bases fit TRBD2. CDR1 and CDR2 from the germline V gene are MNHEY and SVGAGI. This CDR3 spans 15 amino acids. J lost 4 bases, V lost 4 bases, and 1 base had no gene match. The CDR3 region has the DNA TGTGCCAGCAGTTCGGGACTAGCGGGGTACAATGAGCAGTTCTTC. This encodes CASSSGLAGYNEQFF.

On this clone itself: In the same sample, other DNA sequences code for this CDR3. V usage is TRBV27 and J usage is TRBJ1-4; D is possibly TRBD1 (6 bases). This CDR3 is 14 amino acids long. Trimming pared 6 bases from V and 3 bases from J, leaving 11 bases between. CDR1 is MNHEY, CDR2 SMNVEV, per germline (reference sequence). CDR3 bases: TGTGCCAGCAGCCTAAAGGGGGCTAATGAAAAACTGTTTTTT. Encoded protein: CASSLKGANEKLFF.

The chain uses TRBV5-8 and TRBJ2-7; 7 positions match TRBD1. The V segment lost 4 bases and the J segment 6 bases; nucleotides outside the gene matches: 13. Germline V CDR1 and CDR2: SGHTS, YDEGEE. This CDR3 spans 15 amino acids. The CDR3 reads CASSVTGTAYFEQYF. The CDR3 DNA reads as TGTGCCAGCAGCGTGACCGGGACAGCTTATTTCGAGCAGTACTTC.

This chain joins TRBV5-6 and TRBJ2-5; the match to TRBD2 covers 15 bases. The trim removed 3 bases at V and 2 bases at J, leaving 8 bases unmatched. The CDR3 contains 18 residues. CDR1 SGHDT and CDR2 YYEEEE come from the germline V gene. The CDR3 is CASSSPGLAGGSQETQYF. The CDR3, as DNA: TGTGCCAGCAGCTCGCCGGGACTAGCGGGAGGATCACAAGAGACCCAGTACTTC.

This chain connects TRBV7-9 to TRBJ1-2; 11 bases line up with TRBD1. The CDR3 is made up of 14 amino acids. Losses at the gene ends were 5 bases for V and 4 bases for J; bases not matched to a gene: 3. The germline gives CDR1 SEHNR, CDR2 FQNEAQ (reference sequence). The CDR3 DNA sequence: TGTGCCAGCAGCGTGGGACAGGGGGTCTATGGCTACACCTTC. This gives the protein CASSVGQGVYGYTF.

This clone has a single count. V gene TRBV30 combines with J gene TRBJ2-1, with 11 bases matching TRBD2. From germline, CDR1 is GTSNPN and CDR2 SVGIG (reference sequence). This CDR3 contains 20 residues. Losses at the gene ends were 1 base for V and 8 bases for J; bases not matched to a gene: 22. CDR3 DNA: TGTGCCTGGAGTGCCGGCCCGGGACAGGTAGCGGGAGGGCCCAGATATGAGCAGTTCTTC. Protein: CAWSAGPGQVAGGPRYEQFF.

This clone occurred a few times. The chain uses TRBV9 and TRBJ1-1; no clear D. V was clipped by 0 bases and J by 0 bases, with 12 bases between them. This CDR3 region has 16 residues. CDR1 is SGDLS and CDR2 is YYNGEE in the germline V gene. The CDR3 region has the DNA TGTGCCAGCAGCGTAGTCAGCCTACCCATGAACACTGAAGCTTTCTTT. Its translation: CASSVVSLPMNTEAFF.

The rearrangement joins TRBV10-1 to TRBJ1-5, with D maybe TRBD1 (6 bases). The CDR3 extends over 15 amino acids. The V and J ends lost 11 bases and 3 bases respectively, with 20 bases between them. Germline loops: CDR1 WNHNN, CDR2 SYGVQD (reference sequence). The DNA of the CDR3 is TGCGCCGGTACAGGGATGTCAAGGGACAATCAGCCCCAGCATTTT. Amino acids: CAGTGMSRDNQPQHF.

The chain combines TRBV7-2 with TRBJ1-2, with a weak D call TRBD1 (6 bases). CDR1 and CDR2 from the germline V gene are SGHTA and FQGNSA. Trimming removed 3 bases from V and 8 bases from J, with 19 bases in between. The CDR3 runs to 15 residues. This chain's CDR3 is CASSFLGGTYPGYTF. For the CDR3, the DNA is TGTGCCAGCAGCTTCTTAGGGGGGACATATCCCGGCTACACCTTC.

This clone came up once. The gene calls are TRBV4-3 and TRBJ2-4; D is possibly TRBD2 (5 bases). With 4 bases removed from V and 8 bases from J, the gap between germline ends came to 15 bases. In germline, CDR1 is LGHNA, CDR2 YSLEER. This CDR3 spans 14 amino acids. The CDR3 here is CASSPTRERDIQYF. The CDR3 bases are TGCGCCAGCAGCCCCACAAGGGAGAGAGACATTCAGTACTTC.

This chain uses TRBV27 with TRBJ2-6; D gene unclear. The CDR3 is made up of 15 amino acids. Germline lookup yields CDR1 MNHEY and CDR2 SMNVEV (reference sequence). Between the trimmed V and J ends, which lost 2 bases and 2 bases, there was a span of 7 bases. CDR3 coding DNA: TGTGCCAGCAGTTTACTAAGGCCTGGGGCCAACGTCCTGACTTTC. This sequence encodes CASSLLRPGANVLTF.

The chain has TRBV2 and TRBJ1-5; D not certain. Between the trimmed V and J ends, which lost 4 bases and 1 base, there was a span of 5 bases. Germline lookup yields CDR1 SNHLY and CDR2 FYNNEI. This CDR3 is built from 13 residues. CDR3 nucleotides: TGTGCCAGCAGTGTGGTAAGCAATCAGCCCCAGCATTTT. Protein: CASSVVSNQPQHF.

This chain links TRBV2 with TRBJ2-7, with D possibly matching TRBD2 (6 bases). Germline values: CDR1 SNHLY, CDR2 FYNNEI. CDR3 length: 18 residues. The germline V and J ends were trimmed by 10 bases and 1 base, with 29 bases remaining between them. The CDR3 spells CATDPGLILAARSYEQYF. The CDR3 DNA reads TGTGCCACCGATCCGGGACTTATCTTAGCGGCGAGATCCTACGAGCAGTACTTC.

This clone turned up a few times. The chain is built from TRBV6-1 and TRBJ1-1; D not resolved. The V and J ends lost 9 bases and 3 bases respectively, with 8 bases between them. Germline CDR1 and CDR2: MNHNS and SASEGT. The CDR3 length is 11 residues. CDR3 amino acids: CASKGDTEAFF. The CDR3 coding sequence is TGTGCCAGTAAGGGAGACACTGAAGCTTTCTTT.

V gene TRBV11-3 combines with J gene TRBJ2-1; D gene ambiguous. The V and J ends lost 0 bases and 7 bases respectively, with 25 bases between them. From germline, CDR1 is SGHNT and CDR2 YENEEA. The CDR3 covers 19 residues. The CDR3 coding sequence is TGTGCCAGCAGCTTAGATCCGGTTGCGGTCCTTTGGATTAAGAATGAGCAGTTCTTC. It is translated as CASSLDPVAVLWIKNEQFF.

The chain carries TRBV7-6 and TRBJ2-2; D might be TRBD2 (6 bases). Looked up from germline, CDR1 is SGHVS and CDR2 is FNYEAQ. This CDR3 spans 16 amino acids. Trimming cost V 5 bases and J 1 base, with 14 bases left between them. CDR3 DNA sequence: TGTGCCAGCAGCCCGCAGCGGGCGCAGAACACCGGGGAGCTGTTTTTT. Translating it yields CASSPQRAQNTGELFF. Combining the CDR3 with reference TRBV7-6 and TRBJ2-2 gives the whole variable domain GAGVSQSPRYKVTKRGQDVALRCDPISGHVSLYWYRQALGQGPEFLTYFNYEAQQDKSGLPNDRFSAERPEGSISTLTIQRTEQRDSAMYRCASSPQRAQNTGELFFGEGSRLTVL.

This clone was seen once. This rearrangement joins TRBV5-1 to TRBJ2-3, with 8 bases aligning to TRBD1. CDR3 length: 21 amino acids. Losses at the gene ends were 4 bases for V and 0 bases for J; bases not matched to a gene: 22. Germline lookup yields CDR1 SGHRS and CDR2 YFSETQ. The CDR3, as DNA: TGCGCCAGCAGCCTAGCCCCGGGACAGGATCAGAGGGTTGGTAGCACAGATACGCAGTATTTT. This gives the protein CASSLAPGQDQRVGSTDTQYF.

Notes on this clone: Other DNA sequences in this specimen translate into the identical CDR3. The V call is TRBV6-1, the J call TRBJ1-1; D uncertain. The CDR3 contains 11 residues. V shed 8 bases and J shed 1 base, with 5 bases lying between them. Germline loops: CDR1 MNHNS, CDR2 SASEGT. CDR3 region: CASAGNTEAFF. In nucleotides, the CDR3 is TGTGCCAGCGCAGGGAACACTGAAGCTTTCTTT.

The CDR3 DNA reads TGTGCCAGCAGCTCGGGCGGGGAGGGCCCCTACAATGAGCAGTTCTTC. It is translated as CASSSGGEGPYNEQFF. The genes are TRBV7-3 and TRBJ2-1; 7 positions agree with TRBD2. Per the germline V gene, CDR1 is SGHTA and CDR2 is FQGTGA. CDR3 length equals 16 residues. V shed 4 bases, J shed 2 bases, and the junction held 8 bases outside the gene matches.

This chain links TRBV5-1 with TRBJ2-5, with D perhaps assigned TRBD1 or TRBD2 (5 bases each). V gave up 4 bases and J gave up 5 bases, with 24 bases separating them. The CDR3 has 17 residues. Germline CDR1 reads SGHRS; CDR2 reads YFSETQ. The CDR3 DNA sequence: TGCGCCAGCAGCACCCGAAACTCGAATAGAGGGGAGGAGACCCAGTACTTC. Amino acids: CASSTRNSNRGEETQYF.

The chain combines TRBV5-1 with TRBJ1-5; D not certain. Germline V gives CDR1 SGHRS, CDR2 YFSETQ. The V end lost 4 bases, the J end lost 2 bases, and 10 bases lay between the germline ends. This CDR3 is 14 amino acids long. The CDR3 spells CASSHPGGNQPQHF. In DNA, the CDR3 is TGCGCCAGCAGCCATCCCGGGGGCAATCAGCCCCAGCATTTT.

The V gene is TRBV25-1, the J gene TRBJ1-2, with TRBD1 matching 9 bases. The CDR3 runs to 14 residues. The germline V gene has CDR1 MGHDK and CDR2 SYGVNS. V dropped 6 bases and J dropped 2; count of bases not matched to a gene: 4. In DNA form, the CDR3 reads TGTGCCAGCAGGGGACAGGGCCGAAACTATGGCTACACCTTC. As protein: CASRGQGRNYGYTF.

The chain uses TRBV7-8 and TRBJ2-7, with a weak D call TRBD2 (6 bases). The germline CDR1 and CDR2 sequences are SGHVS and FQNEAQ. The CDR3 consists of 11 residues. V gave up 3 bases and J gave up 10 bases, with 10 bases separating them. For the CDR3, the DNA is TGTGCCAGCAGCTTGCGGGGAACACAGTACTTC. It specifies CASSLRGTQYF.